This T cell receptor (beta chain) was found in a study of CD8 T cells in ankylosing spondylitis. Quantitative 5'-RACE with molecular barcodes produced the TCR beta libraries. TCRdb used MiXCR to reprocess the 5' RACE reads, holding one entry per CDR3 protein. The data contain fewer than 750,000 distinct CDR3 sequences, around 20% of them singletons. General study points: Reportedly, significant enrichment of disease-linked clones occurred in matched ankylosing spondylitis synovial fluid. Ankylosing spondylitis blood appeared to carry a characteristic TCR beta motif of eight or nine highly homologous variants. Disease-linked clones proved CD8+ and comparatively uncommon in peripheral blood.

The V and J ends lost 5 bases and 2 bases, in that order; junction bases with no gene match: 7. The CDR3 totals 16 residues. Germline assignment: CDR1 SGHRS and CDR2 YFSETQ. A word on this clonotype: Its target is unknown.

Sample: blood, either unsorted or a sorted T cell fraction (not recorded which). The sequence derives from a male donor with ankylosing spondylitis. V usage is TRBV5-1 and J usage is TRBJ2-5; TRBD2 agrees at 12 bases. CDR3 DNA sequence: TGCGCCAGCAGTTCTGGACTAGCGGGAAATCAAGAGACCCAGTACTTC. Translating it yields CASSSGLAGNQETQYF.